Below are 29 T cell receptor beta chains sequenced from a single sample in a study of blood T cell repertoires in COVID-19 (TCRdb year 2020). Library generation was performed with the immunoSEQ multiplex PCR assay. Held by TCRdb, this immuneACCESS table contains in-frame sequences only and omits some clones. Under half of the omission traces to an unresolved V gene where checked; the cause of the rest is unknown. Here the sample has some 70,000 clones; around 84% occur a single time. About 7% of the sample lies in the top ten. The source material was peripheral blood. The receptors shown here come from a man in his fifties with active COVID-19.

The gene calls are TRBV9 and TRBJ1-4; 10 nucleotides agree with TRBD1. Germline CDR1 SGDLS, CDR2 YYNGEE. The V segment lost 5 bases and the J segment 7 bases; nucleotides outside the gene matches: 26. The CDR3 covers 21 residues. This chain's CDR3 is CASSDRGRRFLDFGPIEKLFF. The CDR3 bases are TGTGCCAGCAGTGACAGGGGGCGGAGGTTTTTGGATTTTGGTCCCATTGAAAAACTGTTTTTT.

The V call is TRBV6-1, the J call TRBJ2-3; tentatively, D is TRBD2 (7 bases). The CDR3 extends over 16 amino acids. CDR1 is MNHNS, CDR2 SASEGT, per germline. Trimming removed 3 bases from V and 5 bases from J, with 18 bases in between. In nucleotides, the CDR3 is TGTGCCAGCAGTGATCCTAGGGGGAGGGGCCGAGATACGCAGTATTTT. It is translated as CASSDPRGRGRDTQYF.

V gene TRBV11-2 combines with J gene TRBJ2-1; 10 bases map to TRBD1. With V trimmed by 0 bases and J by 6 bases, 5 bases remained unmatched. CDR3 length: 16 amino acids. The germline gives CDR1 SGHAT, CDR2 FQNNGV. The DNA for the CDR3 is TGTGCCAGCAGCTTAGATTTGACAGGGGGCATCAATGAGCAGTTCTTC. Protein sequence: CASSLDLTGGINEQFF.

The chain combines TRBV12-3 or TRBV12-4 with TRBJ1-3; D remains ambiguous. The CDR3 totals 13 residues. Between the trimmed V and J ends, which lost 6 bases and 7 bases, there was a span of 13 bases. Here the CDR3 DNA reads TGTGCCAGCAGCCCGAGTGGGAGCAACACCATATATTTT. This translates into CASSPSGSNTIYF.

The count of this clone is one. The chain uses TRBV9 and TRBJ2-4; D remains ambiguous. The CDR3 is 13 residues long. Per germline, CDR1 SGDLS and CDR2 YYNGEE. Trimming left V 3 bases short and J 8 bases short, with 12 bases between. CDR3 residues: CASSARLGDIQYF. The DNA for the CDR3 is TGTGCCAGCAGCGCAAGGCTGGGCGACATTCAGTACTTC.

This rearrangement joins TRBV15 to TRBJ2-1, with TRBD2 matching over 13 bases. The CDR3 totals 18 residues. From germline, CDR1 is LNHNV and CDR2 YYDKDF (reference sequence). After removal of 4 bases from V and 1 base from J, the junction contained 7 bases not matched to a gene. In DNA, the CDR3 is TGTGCCACCAGCAACCGCGGGACTAGCGGGGCTTCCTACAATGAGCAGTTCTTC. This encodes CATSNRGTSGASYNEQFF.

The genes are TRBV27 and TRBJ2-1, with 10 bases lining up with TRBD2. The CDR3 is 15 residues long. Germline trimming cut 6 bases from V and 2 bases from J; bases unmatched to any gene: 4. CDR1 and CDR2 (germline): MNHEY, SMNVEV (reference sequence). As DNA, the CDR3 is TGTGCCAGCAGCCTACTAGCGGGAACCTACAATGAGCAGTTCTTC. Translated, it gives CASSLLAGTYNEQFF.

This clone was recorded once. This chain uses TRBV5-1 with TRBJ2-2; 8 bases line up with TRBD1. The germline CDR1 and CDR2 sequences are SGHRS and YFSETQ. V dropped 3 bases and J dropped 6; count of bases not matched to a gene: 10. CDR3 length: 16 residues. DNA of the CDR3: TGCGCCAGCAGCTCGGGACAGGTTAGGGGCGCCGGGGAGCTGTTTTTT. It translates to CASSSGQVRGAGELFF.

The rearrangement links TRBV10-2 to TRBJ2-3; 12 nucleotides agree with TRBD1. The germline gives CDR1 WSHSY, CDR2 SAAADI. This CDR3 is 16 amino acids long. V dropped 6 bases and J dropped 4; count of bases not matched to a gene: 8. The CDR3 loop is CASSLAGTGGADTQYF. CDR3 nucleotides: TGCGCCAGCAGCCTTGCCGGGACAGGGGGCGCAGATACGCAGTATTTT.

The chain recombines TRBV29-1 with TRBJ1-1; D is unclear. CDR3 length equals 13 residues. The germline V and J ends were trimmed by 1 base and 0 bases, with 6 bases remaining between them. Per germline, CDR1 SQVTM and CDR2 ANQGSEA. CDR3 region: CSVEGTVNTEAFF. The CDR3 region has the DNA TGCAGCGTTGAAGGTACAGTGAACACTGAAGCTTTCTTT.

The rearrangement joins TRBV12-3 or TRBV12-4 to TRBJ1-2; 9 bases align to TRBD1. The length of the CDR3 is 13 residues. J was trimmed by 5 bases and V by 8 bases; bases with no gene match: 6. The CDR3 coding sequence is TGTGCCAGCGTACGGGACAGGGTTTATGGCTACACCTTC. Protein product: CASVRDRVYGYTF.

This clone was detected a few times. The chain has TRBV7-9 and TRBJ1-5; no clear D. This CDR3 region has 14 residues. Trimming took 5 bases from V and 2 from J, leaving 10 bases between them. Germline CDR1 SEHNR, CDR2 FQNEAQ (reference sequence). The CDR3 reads CASSSTTRNQPQHF. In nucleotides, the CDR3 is TGTGCCAGCAGCAGTACTACGCGCAATCAGCCCCAGCATTTT.

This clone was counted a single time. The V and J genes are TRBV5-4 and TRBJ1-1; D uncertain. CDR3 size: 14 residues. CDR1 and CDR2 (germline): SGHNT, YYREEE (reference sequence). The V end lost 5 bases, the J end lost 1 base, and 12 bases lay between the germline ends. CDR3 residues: CASRRASENTEAFF. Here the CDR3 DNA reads TGTGCCAGCAGACGCGCTAGTGAGAACACTGAAGCTTTCTTT. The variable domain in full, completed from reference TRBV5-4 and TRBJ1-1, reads ETGVTQSPTHLIKTRGQQVTLRCSSQSGHNTVSWYQQALGQGPQFIFQYYREEENGRGNFPPRFSGLQFPNYSSELNVNALELDDSALYLCASRRASENTEAFFGQGTRLTVV.

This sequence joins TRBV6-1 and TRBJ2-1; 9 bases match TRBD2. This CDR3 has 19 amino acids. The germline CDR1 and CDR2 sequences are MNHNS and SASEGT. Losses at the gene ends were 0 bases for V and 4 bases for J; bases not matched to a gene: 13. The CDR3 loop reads CASSEAGLALSWGYNEQFF. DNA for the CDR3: TGTGCCAGCAGTGAAGCGGGACTAGCTCTCTCCTGGGGGTACAATGAGCAGTTCTTC.

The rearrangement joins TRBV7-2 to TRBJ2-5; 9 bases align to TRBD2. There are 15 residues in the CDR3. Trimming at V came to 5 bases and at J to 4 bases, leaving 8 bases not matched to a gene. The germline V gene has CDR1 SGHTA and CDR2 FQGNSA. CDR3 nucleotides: TGTGCCAGCAGCCCAACCAGCGGGAGGCCAGAGACCCAGTACTTC. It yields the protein CASSPTSGRPETQYF.

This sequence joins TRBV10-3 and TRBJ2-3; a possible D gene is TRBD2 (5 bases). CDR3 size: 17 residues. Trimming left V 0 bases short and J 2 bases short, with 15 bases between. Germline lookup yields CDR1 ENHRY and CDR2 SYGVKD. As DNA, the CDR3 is TGTGCCATCAGTGAGTCTCTAGGGCTAGCCATCACAGATACGCAGTATTTT. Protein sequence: CAISESLGLAITDTQYF.

Here the CDR3 DNA reads TGTGCCACCAGCAGAGAAGTCTTCGGGATACAGGGGTATAATTCACCCCTCCACTTT. Its protein product is CATSREVFGIQGYNSPLHF. V usage is TRBV15 and J usage is TRBJ1-6, with 7 bases identical to TRBD1. Per the germline V gene, CDR1 is LNHNV and CDR2 is YYDKDF (reference sequence). The V gene end was trimmed by 0 bases and the J gene end by 4 bases; junction bases not matched to a gene: 12. This CDR3 comprises 19 residues. Together with reference TRBV15 and TRBJ1-6, the CDR3 gives the full variable domain: DAMVIQNPRYQVTQFGKPVTLSCSQTLNHNVMYWYQQKSSQAPKLLFHYYDKDFNNEADTPDNFQSRRPNTSFCFLDIRSPGLGDTAMYLCATSREVFGIQGYNSPLHFGNGTRLTVT.

DNA of the CDR3: TGTGCCAGCAGTGAATATTGGCTTCTGGAGGTGGAGACCCAGTACTTC. Protein: CASSEYWLLEVETQYF. J is TRBJ2-5 and V is TRBV2, with a possible D match to TRBD2 (5 bases). V gave up 2 bases and J gave up 5 bases, with 18 bases separating them. From germline, CDR1 is SNHLY and CDR2 FYNNEI. CDR3 length: 16 residues.

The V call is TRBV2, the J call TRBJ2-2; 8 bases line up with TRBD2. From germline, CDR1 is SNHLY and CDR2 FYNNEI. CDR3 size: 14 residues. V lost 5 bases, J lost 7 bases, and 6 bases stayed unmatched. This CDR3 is CASSLTSDVGELFF. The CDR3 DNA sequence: TGTGCCAGCAGTTTGACTAGCGACGTCGGGGAGCTGTTTTTT.

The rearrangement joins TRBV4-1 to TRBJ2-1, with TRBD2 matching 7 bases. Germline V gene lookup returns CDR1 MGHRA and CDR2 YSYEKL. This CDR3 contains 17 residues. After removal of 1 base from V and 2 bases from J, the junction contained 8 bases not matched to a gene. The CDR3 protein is CASSQGLLGGAYNEQFF. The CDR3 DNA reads TGCGCCAGCAGCCAAGGGCTATTGGGGGGGGCCTACAATGAGCAGTTCTTC.

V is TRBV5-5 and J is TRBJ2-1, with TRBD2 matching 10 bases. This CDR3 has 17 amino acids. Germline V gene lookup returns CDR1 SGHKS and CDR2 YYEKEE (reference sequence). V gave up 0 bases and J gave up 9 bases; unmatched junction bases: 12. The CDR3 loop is CASSLAPGASGGGEQFF. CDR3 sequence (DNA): TGTGCCAGCAGCTTGGCCCCGGGGGCTAGCGGGGGCGGTGAGCAGTTCTTC.

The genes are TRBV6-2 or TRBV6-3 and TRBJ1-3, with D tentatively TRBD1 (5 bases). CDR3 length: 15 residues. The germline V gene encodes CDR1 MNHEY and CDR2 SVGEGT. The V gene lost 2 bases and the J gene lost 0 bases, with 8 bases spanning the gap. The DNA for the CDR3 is TGTGCCAGCAGTTACCCGCAGGGCTCTGGAAACACCATATATTTT. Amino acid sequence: CASSYPQGSGNTIYF.

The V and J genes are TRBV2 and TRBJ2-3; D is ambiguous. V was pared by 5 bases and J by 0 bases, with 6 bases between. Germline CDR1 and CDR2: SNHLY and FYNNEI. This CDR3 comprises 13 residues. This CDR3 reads CASSRVSTDTQYF. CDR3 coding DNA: TGTGCCAGCAGTCGGGTTAGCACAGATACGCAGTATTTT.

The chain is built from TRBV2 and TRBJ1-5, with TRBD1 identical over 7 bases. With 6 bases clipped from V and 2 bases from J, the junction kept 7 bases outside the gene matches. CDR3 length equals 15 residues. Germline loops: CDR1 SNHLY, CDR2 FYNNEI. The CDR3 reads CASSTQGIGNQPQHF. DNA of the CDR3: TGTGCCAGCAGCACACAGGGGATTGGCAATCAGCCCCAGCATTTT.

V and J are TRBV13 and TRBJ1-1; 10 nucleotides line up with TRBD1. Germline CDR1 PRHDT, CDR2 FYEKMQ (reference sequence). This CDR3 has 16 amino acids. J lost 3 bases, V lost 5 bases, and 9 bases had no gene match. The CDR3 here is CASSAGTGALDTEAFF. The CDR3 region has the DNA TGTGCCAGCAGCGCCGGGACAGGGGCTTTGGACACTGAAGCTTTCTTT.

In DNA, the CDR3 is TGCAGTGCTAGTGCGATGGGACAGGCCATCACAGATACGCAGTATTTT. This codes for CSASAMGQAITDTQYF. The chain recombines TRBV20-1 with TRBJ2-3; 8 bases line up with TRBD1. This CDR3 comprises 16 residues. V lost 3 bases to trimming and J lost 2 bases; unmatched junction nucleotides: 10. The germline CDR1 and CDR2 sequences are DFQATT and SNEGSKA (reference sequence).

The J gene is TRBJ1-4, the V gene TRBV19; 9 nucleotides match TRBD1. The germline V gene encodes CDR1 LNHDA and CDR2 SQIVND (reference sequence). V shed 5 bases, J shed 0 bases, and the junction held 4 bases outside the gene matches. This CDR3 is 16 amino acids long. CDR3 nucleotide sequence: TGTGCCAGTAGTCCCGACAGGGGGGCAACTAATGAAAAACTGTTTTTT. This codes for CASSPDRGATNEKLFF. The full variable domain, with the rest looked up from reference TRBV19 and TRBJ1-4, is DGGITQSPKYLFRKEGQNVTLSCEQNLNHDAMYWYRQDPGQGLRLIYYSQIVNDFQKGDIAEGYSVSREKKESFPLTVTSAQKNPTAFYLCASSPDRGATNEKLFFGSGTQLSVL.

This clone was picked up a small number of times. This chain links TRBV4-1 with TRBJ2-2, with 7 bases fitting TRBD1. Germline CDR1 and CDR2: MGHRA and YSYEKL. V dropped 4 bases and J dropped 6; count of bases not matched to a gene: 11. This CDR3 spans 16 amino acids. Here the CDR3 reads CASSLGTALGAGELFF. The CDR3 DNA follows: TGCGCCAGCAGCCTCGGGACAGCCCTAGGGGCCGGGGAGCTGTTTTTT.

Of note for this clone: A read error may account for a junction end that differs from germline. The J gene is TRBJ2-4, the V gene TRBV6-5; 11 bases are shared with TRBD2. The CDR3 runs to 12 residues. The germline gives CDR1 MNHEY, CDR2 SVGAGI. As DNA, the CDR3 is TGTGCCAGCAGTTCAGGACTAGCGGGTAGTCACTTC. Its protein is CASSSGLAGSHF.